This T cell receptor (beta chain) is drawn from a study of tumor-infiltrating lymphocytes in primary liver carcinoma. On this clonotype: What it binds is not known. Germline and junction disagree at one end, which may indicate a read error.

Study conclusions and caveats: Tumors carried a top-250-clone fraction significantly exceeding that of blood (p = 0.039).

Co-extraction of both nucleic acids (RNA and DNA) used about 20-33 mg of unsorted bulk tissue. All tumor specimens exceeded 75% viable tumor cells. Making TCR beta cDNA involved 400 to 600 ng total RNA and a constant-region primer. TCR beta libraries came from three nested multiplex PCR rounds using slightly modified ARM-PCR. It was with TRBV1-TRBV30 forward primers and a C-beta reverse primer that the first two PCR rounds were run, at approximately 9 cycles each. TCRdb re-analysed the multiplex PCR reads in MiXCR, keeping a single row per CDR3 protein. The repertoire holds 150,000 to 200,000 distinct CDR3 sequences, around four fifths seen once, with around 18% in the top ten. The CDR3 sequence is 13 residues long. The germline V gene has CDR1 MNHEY and CDR2 SVGAGI.

The sample taken for sequencing was tumor tissue from primary liver carcinoma. The TCR originated in a man aged 35-49 years with primary liver carcinoma and hepatitis B virus infection. The rearrangement links TRBV6-5 to TRBJ2-7, with 7 bases that match TRBD1. The CDR3 here is CASSQGEPYEQHF. CDR3 DNA sequence: TGTGCTAGCTCCCAGGGGGAACCCTACGAGCAGCACTTC.